This T cell receptor (beta chain) emerged from a study of blood T cells in healthy people across ages. Findings and limits, study-wide: Without sorted subsets, naive and antigen-experienced compartments could not be conclusively compared. The study lacked donor CMV status, which possibly confounded expanded clonotype changes.

Investigators took around 10 milliliters of peripheral blood from every donor. With a J-beta primer mix and a sample-barcoded 5' primer, a second PCR ran about 6 to 11 cycles. TCRdb redid the calling of the 5' RACE reads with MiXCR, one entry per CDR3 protein. The profile shows about 580,000 distinct CDR3 sequences, roughly 48% of them singletons. The CDR3 length is 12 residues. About this clonotype: Its specificity is unknown.

Material for sequencing was blood. This clonotype was obtained from a man at least 80 years old in good health. The V gene is TRBV21-1, the J gene TRBJ1-5. TRBV21-1 is a listed pseudogene. The CDR3 sequence is CASSKISQPQHF. The DNA for the CDR3 is TGTGCCAGCAGCAAAATTAGTCAGCCCCAGCATTTT.